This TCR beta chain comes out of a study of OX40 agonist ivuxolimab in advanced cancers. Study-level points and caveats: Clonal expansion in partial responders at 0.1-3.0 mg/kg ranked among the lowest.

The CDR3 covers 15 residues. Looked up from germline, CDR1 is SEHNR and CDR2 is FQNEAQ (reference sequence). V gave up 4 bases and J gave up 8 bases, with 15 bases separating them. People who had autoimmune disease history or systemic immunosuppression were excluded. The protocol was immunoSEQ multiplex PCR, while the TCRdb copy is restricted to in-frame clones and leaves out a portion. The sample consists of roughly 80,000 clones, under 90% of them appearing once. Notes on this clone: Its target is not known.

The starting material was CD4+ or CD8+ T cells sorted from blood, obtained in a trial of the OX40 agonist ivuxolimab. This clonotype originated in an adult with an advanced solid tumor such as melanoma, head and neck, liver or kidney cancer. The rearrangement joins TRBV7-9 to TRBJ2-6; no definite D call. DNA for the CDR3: TGTGCCAGCAGCTCAGAAGAAACCGGGTCCAACGTCCTGACTTTC. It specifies CASSSEETGSNVLTF.